This TCR beta chain was retrieved from a study of T cells after yellow fever vaccination. TCRdb ran MiXCR on the 5' RACE reads and lists one entry per CDR3 protein. The table includes 300,000 or so distinct CDR3 sequences, around 7.3% detected once. V lost 1 base and J lost 2, with 15 bases in between. The germline CDR1 and CDR2 sequences are SGHVS and FQNEAQ. The CDR3 sequence is 17 residues long. This clonotype was seen a few times. This clonotype was sampled from a man aged 18 to 29 who received the YFV17D yellow fever vaccine. The rearrangement uses TRBV7-8 and TRBJ1-5; the D gene is possibly TRBD1 (5 bases). The sequencing used PBMCs, collected approximately 47 days after the first yellow fever vaccination. CDR3 in amino acids: CASSLGLSGGGNQPQHF. CDR3 sequence (DNA): TGTGCCAGCAGCTTAGGGTTATCCGGGGGGGGCAATCAGCCCCAGCATTTT.